This entry lists 27 T cell receptor beta chains sequenced from one sample in a study of cytomegalovirus exposure and HLA in healthy donors. The PCR made use of 60 Vbeta and 13 Jbeta primers. TCRdb keeps only in-frame clones here, not all; method: immunoSEQ multiplex PCR. The sample includes about 120,000 clones, 80% of them seen just once. The sample comprised PBMCs. These receptors were collected from a man aged 50 to 59 in good health and CMV-seronegative.

This chain joins TRBV7-8 and TRBJ2-7, with TRBD1 matching over 9 bases. J was trimmed by 1 base and V by 1 base; bases with no gene match: 2. Germline CDR1 SGHVS, CDR2 FQNEAQ. This CDR3 is 15 amino acids long. In DNA form, the CDR3 reads TGTGCCAGCAGCTTAGTTGGGACAGGGTCCTACGAGCAGTACTTC. It specifies CASSLVGTGSYEQYF.

The rearrangement links TRBV19 to TRBJ1-1; possibly TRBD1 for D (5 bases). The CDR3 is 14 residues long. Trimming removed 2 bases at V and 5 bases at J, with 12 bases between. CDR1 and CDR2 from the germline V gene are LNHDA and SQIVND (reference sequence). The DNA of the CDR3 is TGTGCCAGTAGTATACAGGGTGTCCCGACTGAAGCTTTCTTT. Amino acids: CASSIQGVPTEAFF.

The chain employs TRBV6-1 and TRBJ1-5, with 12 positions matching TRBD1. The junction had 6 bases not matched to a gene; V was cut back by 8 bases and J by 7 bases. Germline CDR1 is MNHNS and CDR2 is SASEGT. The CDR3 runs 14 residues. CDR3 sequence: CASGTGGGLQPQHF. In nucleotides, the CDR3 is TGTGCCAGCGGGACAGGGGGCGGACTGCAGCCCCAGCATTTT.

The J gene is TRBJ2-3, the V gene TRBV27, with 7 bases lining up with TRBD2. The V gene's germline CDR1 is MNHEY and CDR2 SMNVEV (reference sequence). The V and J ends lost 7 bases and 3 bases, in that order; junction bases with no gene match: 7. The CDR3 covers 14 residues. CDR3 sequence: CASNEGGPTDTQYF. The CDR3 region has the DNA TGTGCCAGCAATGAGGGAGGGCCGACAGATACGCAGTATTTT.

This chain links TRBV6-6 with TRBJ2-2; D not resolved. The CDR3 loop spans 13 amino acids. Trimming took off 4 bases at V and 1 base at J, with 4 bases between the two ends. The germline gives CDR1 MNHNY, CDR2 SVGAGI (reference sequence). Here the CDR3 DNA reads TGTGCCAGCAGTTCAGGGAACACCGGGGAGCTGTTTTTT. It specifies CASSSGNTGELFF.

Concerning this clone itself: Mismatch with germline at one junction end may stem from a read error. Other DNA sequences in the same sample also yield this CDR3. The gene calls are TRBV2 and TRBJ1-6; D remains unclear. There are 14 residues in the CDR3. Germline V gene lookup returns CDR1 SNHLY and CDR2 FYNNEI. DNA of the CDR3: TGTGCCAGCCGGGGAAGCGCTTATAATTCACCCCTCCACTTC. Translating it yields CASRGSAYNSPLHF.

This chain links TRBV5-6 with TRBJ1-1, with D perhaps TRBD1 (6 bases). The CDR3 extends over 15 amino acids. V shed 4 bases and J shed 3 bases, with 16 bases lying between them. From germline, CDR1 is SGHDT and CDR2 YYEEEE. The CDR3 DNA sequence: TGTGCCAGCAGCCTGGCGGGGGGCTTAGACACTGAAGCTTTCTTT. Amino acids: CASSLAGGLDTEAFF.

J is TRBJ2-7 and V is TRBV5-6; D not certain. The germline V gene encodes CDR1 SGHDT and CDR2 YYEEEE. The CDR3 length is 13 residues. Trimming pared 5 bases from V and 3 bases from J, leaving 12 bases between. The CDR3 region is CASSRQAGYEQYF. The CDR3, as DNA: TGTGCCAGCAGTCGGCAGGCCGGCTACGAGCAGTACTTC.

This rearrangement joins TRBV29-1 to TRBJ2-3, with D perhaps matching TRBD1 (5 bases). Trimming removed 7 bases at V and 1 base at J, with 12 bases between. In germline, CDR1 is SQVTM, CDR2 ANQGSEA. The CDR3 has 13 residues. Here the CDR3 reads CSARVRGTDTQYF. The CDR3 DNA follows: TGCAGCGCCAGGGTTAGGGGCACAGATACGCAGTATTTT.

The CDR3 is CASSSTGTNEKLFF. CDR3 sequence (DNA): TGTGCCAGCAGTTCGACAGGGACTAATGAAAAACTGTTTTTT. J is TRBJ1-4 and V is TRBV2, with 7 bases fitting TRBD1. Looked up from germline, CDR1 is SNHLY and CDR2 is FYNNEI. The J segment lost 2 bases and the V segment lost 5 bases, leaving 2 bases of the junction unmatched. The CDR3 extends over 14 amino acids.

The rearrangement joins TRBV4-1 to TRBJ1-6; D is possibly TRBD1 (5 bases). Germline V gene sequence: CDR1 MGHRA, CDR2 YSYEKL. The CDR3 loop spans 12 amino acids. Trimming shortened V by 4 bases and J by 11 bases, and 9 bases separated the two germline ends. CDR3 sequence reads: CASSLLGPPLHF. DNA of the CDR3: TGCGCCAGCAGCCTTCTGGGGCCACCCCTCCACTTT.

The table lists this clone with a few counts. The rearrangement joins TRBV5-1 to TRBJ1-1; D is unclear. This CDR3 is built from 12 residues. Germline-derived CDR1 and CDR2 are SGHRS and YFSETQ. V lost 0 bases, J lost 4 bases, and 4 bases lay in between. CDR3 in amino acids: CASSLDSTEAFF. CDR3 DNA sequence: TGCGCCAGCAGCTTGGACAGCACTGAAGCTTTCTTT.

The chain couples TRBV6-5 to TRBJ2-3, with 12 bases that match TRBD2. The CDR3 totals 16 residues. J was trimmed by 2 bases and V by 2 bases; bases with no gene match: 2. CDR1 is MNHEY and CDR2 is SVGAGI in the germline V gene. For the CDR3, the DNA is TGTGCCAGCAGTTACGGACTAGCGGGGACCACAGATACGCAGTATTTT. The encoded protein is CASSYGLAGTTDTQYF.

The V gene is TRBV7-3, the J gene TRBJ2-3; 7 bases align to TRBD2. The J segment lost 4 bases and the V segment lost 4 bases, leaving 5 bases of the junction unmatched. Germline CDR1 and CDR2: SGHTA and FQGTGA. This CDR3 spans 14 amino acids. In nucleotides, the CDR3 is TGTGCCAGCAGCTCCGGGACTAACCCAGATACGCAGTATTTT. Protein sequence: CASSSGTNPDTQYF.

The CDR3 reads CAGGRQGVPGEAFF. CDR3 bases: TGTGCCGGGGGGAGGCAGGGGGTTCCTGGTGAAGCTTTCTTT. V and J are TRBV2 and TRBJ1-1, with 7 bases that match TRBD1. Germline CDR1 and CDR2: SNHLY and FYNNEI. The length of the CDR3 is 14 residues. Germline trimming cut 11 bases from V and 7 bases from J; bases unmatched to any gene: 16.

This clone was detected a few times. The V and J genes are TRBV29-1 and TRBJ1-1; a possible D gene is TRBD1 (5 bases). CDR1 and CDR2 from the germline V gene are SQVTM and ANQGSEA. The CDR3 is made up of 13 amino acids. V lost 3 bases to trimming and J lost 4 bases, with 12 bases between them. CDR3 sequence reads: CSVDVAGGTEAFF. CDR3 DNA: TGCAGCGTTGACGTGGCGGGGGGCACTGAAGCTTTCTTT.

This clone was seen just once. The chain joins TRBV28 to TRBJ2-7, with 7 bases aligning to TRBD2. The V segment lost 2 bases and the J segment 7 bases; nucleotides outside the gene matches: 14. The germline V gene encodes CDR1 MDHEN and CDR2 SYDVKM. This CDR3 comprises 16 residues. The CDR3 sequence: CASSLVGTIPFTEQYF. CDR3 coding DNA: TGTGCCAGCAGTTTAGTTGGGACTATCCCATTTACGGAGCAGTACTTC.

The J gene is TRBJ2-7, the V gene TRBV15; D not certain. Trimming stripped 4 bases from V and 0 bases from J, with 7 bases between. The CDR3 is 13 amino acids. CDR1 is LNHNV and CDR2 is YYDKDF in the germline V gene (reference sequence). The CDR3 bases are TGTGCCACCAGCAACTTATACTCCTACGAGCAGTACTTC. Its translation: CATSNLYSYEQYF.

The chain couples TRBV5-4 to TRBJ2-1; TRBD2 is a possible D gene (7 bases). V lost 0 bases, J lost 11 bases, and 18 bases lay in between. Germline CDR1 is SGHNT and CDR2 is YYREEE (reference sequence). CDR3 length: 15 residues. CDR3 bases: TGTGCCAGCAGCTTGGAACAGGGAGGGGGTCGCCAGCAGTTCTTC. This gives the protein CASSLEQGGGRQQFF.

This clone was picked up one time. V and J are TRBV27 and TRBJ2-4, with 8 nucleotides matching TRBD2. The germline CDR1 and CDR2 sequences are MNHEY and SMNVEV (reference sequence). V shed 8 bases, J shed 8 bases, and the junction held 5 bases outside the gene matches. This CDR3 contains 12 residues. Here the CDR3 reads CASVGRGDIQYF. CDR3 bases: TGTGCCAGCGTCGGGAGGGGTGACATTCAGTACTTC.

As concerns this clone: Other nucleotide sequences from this sample produce the same CDR3. The rearrangement joins TRBV6-1 to TRBJ1-3; no definite D call. The CDR3 is 13 amino acids. CDR1 is MNHNS and CDR2 is SASEGT in the germline V gene. V dropped 8 bases and J dropped 0 bases, with 8 bases sitting between them. The CDR3 sequence is CASRESSGNTIYF. DNA for the CDR3: TGTGCCAGCCGCGAGAGCTCTGGAAACACCATATATTTT.

This chain links TRBV19 with TRBJ1-2, with 8 bases aligning to TRBD1. Trimming removed 5 bases from V and 3 bases from J; junction bases left unmatched: 2. The length of the CDR3 is 13 residues. Germline V CDR1 and CDR2: LNHDA, SQIVND (reference sequence). CDR3 region: CASSPDRDYGYTF. CDR3 in DNA: TGTGCCAGTAGTCCGGACAGGGACTATGGCTACACCTTC. The full variable domain, rest sourced from reference TRBV19 and TRBJ1-2, is DGGITQSPKYLFRKEGQNVTLSCEQNLNHDAMYWYRQDPGQGLRLIYYSQIVNDFQKGDIAEGYSVSREKKESFPLTVTSAQKNPTAFYLCASSPDRDYGYTFGSGTRLTVV.

CDR3 residues: CASSVHRGANTGELFF. CDR3 DNA: TGTGCCAGCAGTGTCCATCGGGGGGCGAACACCGGGGAGCTGTTTTTT. The chain employs TRBV6-4 and TRBJ2-2; 7 nucleotides match TRBD2. The CDR3 covers 16 residues. From germline, CDR1 is MRHNA and CDR2 SNTAGT. Germline trimming cut 4 bases from V and 0 bases from J; bases unmatched to any gene: 5.

V gene TRBV10-3 combines with J gene TRBJ2-5, with D tentatively TRBD2 (6 bases). CDR1 is ENHRY and CDR2 is SYGVKD in the germline V gene. The CDR3 spans 12 residues. V was pared by 3 bases and J by 5 bases, with 7 bases between. CDR3 loop: CAISDGGETQYF. The CDR3 nucleotides read TGTGCCATCAGTGACGGGGGTGAGACCCAGTACTTC.

V gene TRBV7-2 combines with J gene TRBJ1-3; 9 nucleotides agree with TRBD1. Germline V gene lookup returns CDR1 SGHTA and CDR2 FQGNSA. With 5 bases clipped from V and 4 bases from J, the junction kept 12 bases outside the gene matches. The CDR3 covers 17 residues. CDR3 DNA sequence: TGTGCCAGCAGCCCAACCATAGGGGACAGGGTCGGAAACACCATATATTTT. Amino acids: CASSPTIGDRVGNTIYF.

The chain has TRBV7-8 and TRBJ2-5, with a weak D call TRBD1 (5 bases). CDR1 is SGHVS, CDR2 FQNEAQ, per germline. V lost 7 bases and J 5 bases, leaving 20 bases between the germline ends. The CDR3 has 15 amino acids. Here the CDR3 DNA reads TGTGCCAGCACAAAGGGGCGCGTCTACTTCGAGACCCAGTACTTC. Amino acids: CASTKGRVYFETQYF.

The V gene is TRBV11-2, the J gene TRBJ2-5; 7 bases are shared with TRBD1. CDR1 is SGHAT, CDR2 FQNNGV, per germline. The CDR3 runs 14 residues. The V segment lost 5 bases and the J segment 5 bases; nucleotides outside the gene matches: 8. The CDR3, as DNA: TGTGCCAGCAGCGATAAGACAGGGTTGGAGACCCAGTACTTC. This gives the protein CASSDKTGLETQYF.